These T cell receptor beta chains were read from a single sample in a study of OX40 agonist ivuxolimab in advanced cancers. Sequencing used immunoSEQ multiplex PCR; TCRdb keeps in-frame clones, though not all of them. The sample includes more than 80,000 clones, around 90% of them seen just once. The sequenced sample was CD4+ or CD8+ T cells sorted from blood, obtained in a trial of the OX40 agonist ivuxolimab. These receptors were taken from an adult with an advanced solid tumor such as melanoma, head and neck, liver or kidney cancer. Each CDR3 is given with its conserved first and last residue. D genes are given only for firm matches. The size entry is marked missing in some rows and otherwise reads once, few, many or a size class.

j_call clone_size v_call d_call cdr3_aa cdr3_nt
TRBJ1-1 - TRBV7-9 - CASSFPRVVGTEAFF TGTGCCAGCAGCTTTCCGCGAGTCGTGGGCACTGAAGCTTTCTTT
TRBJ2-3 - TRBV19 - CASSANGDLPTKVDTQYF TGTGCCAGTAGCGCCAATGGGGACCTCCCAACAAAGGTGGATACGCAGTATTTT
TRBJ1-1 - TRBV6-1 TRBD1 CASRPTGGIEAFF TGTGCCAGCAGGCCTACAGGGGGGATTGAAGCTTTCTTT
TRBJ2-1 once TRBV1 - CTSSSSGRRYNEQFF TGCACCAGCAGCTCCAGCGGGAGAAGGTACAATGAGCAGTTCTTC
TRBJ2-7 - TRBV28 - CASSLIGPFYEQYF TGTGCCAGCAGTTTGATAGGGCCCTTTTACGAGCAGTACTTC
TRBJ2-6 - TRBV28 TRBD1 CASSARTGRSGANVLTF TGTGCCAGCAGTGCCCGGACAGGCCGATCTGGGGCCAACGTCCTGACTTTC
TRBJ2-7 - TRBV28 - CATEDQGVREQYF TGTGCGACCGAGGACCAGGGAGTCAGGGAGCAGTACTTC
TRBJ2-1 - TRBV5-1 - CASSWGPGTSVNEQFF TGCGCCAGCAGCTGGGGACCGGGAACTTCCGTCAATGAGCAGTTCTTC
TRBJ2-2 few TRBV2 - CASSLDRGASGTSNTGELFF TGTGCCAGCAGTCTAGACAGGGGGGCTAGCGGGACCTCGAACACCGGGGAGCTGTTTTTT
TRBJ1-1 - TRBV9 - CASSFRQDTEAFF TGTGCCAGCAGCTTTAGACAGGACACTGAAGCTTTCTTT
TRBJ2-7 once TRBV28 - CASNWGSYEQYF TGTGCCAGCAACTGGGGCTCCTACGAGCAGTACTTC
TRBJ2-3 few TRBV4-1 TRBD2 CASSRLAGVDTQYF TGCGCCAGCAGCCGTCTAGCGGGAGTAGATACGCAGTATTTT
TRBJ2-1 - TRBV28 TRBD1 CASSTEWQGAYNEQFF TGTGCCAGCAGCACTGAGTGGCAGGGGGCCTACAATGAGCAGTTCTTC
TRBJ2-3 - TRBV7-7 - CASIWETDTQYF TGTGCTAGCATTTGGGAAACAGATACGCAGTATTTT
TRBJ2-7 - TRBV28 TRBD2 CASSPRTSGLVEQYF TGTGCCAGCAGTCCCCGGACTAGCGGACTGGTCGAGCAGTACTTC
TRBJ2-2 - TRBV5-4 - CASSLDRVGGELFF TGTGCCAGCAGCTTGGACAGGGTGGGCGGGGAGCTGTTTTTT
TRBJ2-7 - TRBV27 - CASSPAAGVLGEQYF TGTGCCAGCAGCCCAGCGGCAGGGGTTTTGGGCGAGCAGTACTTC
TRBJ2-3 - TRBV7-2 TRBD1 CASSFRDRGYRTDTQYF TGTGCCAGCAGCTTCCGGGACAGGGGGTACCGCACAGATACGCAGTATTTT
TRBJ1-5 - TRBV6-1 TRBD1 CASGDRAGVQPQHF TGTGCCAGCGGTGACAGGGCAGGGGTTCAGCCCCAGCATTTT
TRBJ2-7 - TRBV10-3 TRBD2 CAISESTSGRGEQYF TGTGCCATCAGTGAGTCGACTAGCGGGAGGGGTGAGCAGTACTTC
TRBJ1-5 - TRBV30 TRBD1 CAWRYKGAADQPQHF TGTGCCTGGAGATATAAGGGGGCTGCGGATCAGCCCCAGCATTTT
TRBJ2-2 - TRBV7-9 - CASSNPGGANTGELFF TGTGCCAGCAGCAACCCCGGCGGAGCGAACACCGGGGAGCTGTTTTTT
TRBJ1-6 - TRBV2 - CASSDYGSSYNSPLHF TGTGCCAGCAGTGACTACGGGAGCTCCTATAATTCACCCCTCCACTTT
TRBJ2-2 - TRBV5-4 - CASSFDRAGELFF TGTGCCAGCAGCTTCGACCGAGCCGGGGAGCTGTTTTTT
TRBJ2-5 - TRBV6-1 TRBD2 CASSGREGTKQETQYF TGTGCCAGCAGTGGTCGGGAGGGGACGAAGCAAGAGACCCAGTACTTC
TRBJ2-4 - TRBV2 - CASSEGAGLLNVAKNIQYF TGTGCCAGCAGTGAAGGTGCAGGGCTCCTGAATGTTGCCAAAAACATTCAGTACTTC
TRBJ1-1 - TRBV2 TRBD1 CASSKQGARGTEAFF TGTGCCAGCAGTAAACAGGGGGCTCGTGGCACTGAAGCTTTCTTT
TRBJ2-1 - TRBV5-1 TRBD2 CASSLAVSGRGLDEQFF TGCGCCAGCAGCTTGGCGGTTAGCGGGAGAGGGTTAGATGAGCAGTTCTTC
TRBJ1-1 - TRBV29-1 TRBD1 CSVTRETGGTEAFF TGCAGCGTGACCCGGGAGACAGGGGGCACTGAAGCTTTCTTT
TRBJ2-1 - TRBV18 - CASSPLQGGQFF TGTGCCAGCTCACCCTTACAGGGAGGGCAGTTCTTC
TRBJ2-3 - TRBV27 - CASSSLGPSRDTQYF TGTGCCAGCAGTTCCCTGGGCCCAAGCAGAGATACGCAGTATTTT
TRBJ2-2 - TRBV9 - CASSAPTAGELFF TGTGCCAGCAGCGCGCCGACAGCCGGGGAGCTGTTTTTT
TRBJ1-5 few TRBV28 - CASSLPVGSNQPQHF TGTGCCAGCAGTTTGCCCGTGGGAAGCAATCAGCCCCAGCATTTT
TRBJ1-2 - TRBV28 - CASRPSQGKGTYGYTF TGTGCCAGCAGACCATCACAGGGCAAGGGCACCTATGGCTACACCTTC
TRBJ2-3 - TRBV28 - CASSYGYFRDTQYF TGTGCCAGCAGTTATGGGTATTTCAGAGATACGCAGTATTTT
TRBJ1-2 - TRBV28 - CATSREVFGYTF TGTGCCACTTCAAGGGAGGTATTCGGCTACACCTTC
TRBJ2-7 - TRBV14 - CASSPWGDEQYF TGTGCCAGCAGCCCATGGGGGGACGAGCAGTACTTC
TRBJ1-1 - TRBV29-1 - CSVDDQRGNTEAFF TGCAGCGTTGATGACCAACGGGGGAACACTGAAGCTTTCTTT
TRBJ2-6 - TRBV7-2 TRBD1 CASSTGGTGANVLTF TGTGCCAGCAGCACAGGGGGTACTGGGGCCAACGTCCTGACTTTC
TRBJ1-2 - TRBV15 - CATSGVRAQDGYTF TGTGCCACCAGCGGTGTCAGGGCCCAGGATGGCTACACCTTC
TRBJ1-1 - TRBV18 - CASSPSKDSMNTEAFF TGTGCCAGCTCACCAAGTAAGGATAGCATGAACACTGAAGCTTTCTTT
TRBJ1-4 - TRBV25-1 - CASSGRGSTNEKLFF TGTGCCAGCAGTGGCAGGGGTTCAACTAATGAAAAACTGTTTTTT
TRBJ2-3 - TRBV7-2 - CASSFLGGASTDTQYF TGTGCCAGCAGCTTTCTTGGGGGGGCTAGCACAGATACGCAGTATTTT